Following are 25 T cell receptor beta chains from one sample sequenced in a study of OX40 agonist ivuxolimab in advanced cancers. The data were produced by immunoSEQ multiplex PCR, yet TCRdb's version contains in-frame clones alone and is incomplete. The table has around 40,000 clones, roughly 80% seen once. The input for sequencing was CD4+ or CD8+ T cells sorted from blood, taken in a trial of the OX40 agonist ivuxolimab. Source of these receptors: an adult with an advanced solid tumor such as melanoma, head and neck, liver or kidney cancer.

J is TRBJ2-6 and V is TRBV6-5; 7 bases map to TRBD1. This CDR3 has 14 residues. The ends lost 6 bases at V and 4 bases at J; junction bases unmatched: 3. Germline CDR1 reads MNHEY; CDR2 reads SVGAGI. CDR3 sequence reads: CASRTGIGANVLTF. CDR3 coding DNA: TGTGCCAGCAGGACAGGGATAGGGGCCAACGTCCTGACTTTC.

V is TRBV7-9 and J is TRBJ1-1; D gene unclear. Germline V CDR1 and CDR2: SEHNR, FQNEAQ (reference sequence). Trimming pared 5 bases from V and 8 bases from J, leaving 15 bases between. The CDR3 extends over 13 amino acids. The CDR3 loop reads CASSPLKPLEAFF. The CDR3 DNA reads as TGTGCCAGCAGCCCTCTTAAACCCTTAGAAGCTTTCTTT.

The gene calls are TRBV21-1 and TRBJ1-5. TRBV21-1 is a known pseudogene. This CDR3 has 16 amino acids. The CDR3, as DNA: TGTGCCAGCCCACCCCAAAGCGGAGGGAGCAATCAGCCCCAGCATTTT. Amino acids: CASPPQSGGSNQPQHF.

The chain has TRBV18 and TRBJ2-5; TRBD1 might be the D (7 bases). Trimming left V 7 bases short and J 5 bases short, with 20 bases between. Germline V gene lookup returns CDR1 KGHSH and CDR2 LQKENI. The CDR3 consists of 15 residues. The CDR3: CASLEGAGATETQYF. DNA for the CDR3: TGTGCCAGCTTGGAGGGGGCAGGGGCGACGGAGACCCAGTACTTC.

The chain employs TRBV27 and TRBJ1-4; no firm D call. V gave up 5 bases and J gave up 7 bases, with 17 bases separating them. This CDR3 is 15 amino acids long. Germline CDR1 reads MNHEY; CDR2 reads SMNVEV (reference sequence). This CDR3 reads CASSPLLTYSEKLFF. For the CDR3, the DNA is TGTGCCAGCAGTCCACTGTTGACGTATTCTGAAAAACTGTTTTTT.

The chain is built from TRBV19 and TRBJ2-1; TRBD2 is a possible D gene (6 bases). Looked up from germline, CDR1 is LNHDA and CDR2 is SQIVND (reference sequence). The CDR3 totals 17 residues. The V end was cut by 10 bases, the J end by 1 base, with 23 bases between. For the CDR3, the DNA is TGTGCCACTCGGCCGGGGTCGGGAGAAGTATCCTACAATGAGCAGTTCTTC. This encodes CATRPGSGEVSYNEQFF.

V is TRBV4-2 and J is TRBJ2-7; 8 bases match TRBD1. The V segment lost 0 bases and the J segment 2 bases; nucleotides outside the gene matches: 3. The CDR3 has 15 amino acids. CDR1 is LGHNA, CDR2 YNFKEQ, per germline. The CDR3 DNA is TGTGCCAGCAGCCAAGAAAGGACAGGGACCTACGAGCAGTACTTC. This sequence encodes CASSQERTGTYEQYF.

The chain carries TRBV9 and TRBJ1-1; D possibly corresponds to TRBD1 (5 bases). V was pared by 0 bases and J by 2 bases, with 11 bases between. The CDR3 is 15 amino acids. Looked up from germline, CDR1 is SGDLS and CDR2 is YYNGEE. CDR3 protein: CASSVEARGNTEAFF. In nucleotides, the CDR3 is TGTGCCAGCAGCGTAGAAGCTAGGGGTAACACTGAAGCTTTCTTT.

CDR3 coding DNA: TGCGCCAGCAGCCGCCAGACAGGGAACGCCTACGAGCAGTACTTC. Amino acids: CASSRQTGNAYEQYF. V usage is TRBV4-3 and J usage is TRBJ2-7, with 7 nucleotides matching TRBD1. This CDR3 spans 15 amino acids. The junction had 8 bases not matched to a gene; V was cut back by 4 bases and J by 2 bases. Germline V gives CDR1 LGHNA, CDR2 YSLEER.

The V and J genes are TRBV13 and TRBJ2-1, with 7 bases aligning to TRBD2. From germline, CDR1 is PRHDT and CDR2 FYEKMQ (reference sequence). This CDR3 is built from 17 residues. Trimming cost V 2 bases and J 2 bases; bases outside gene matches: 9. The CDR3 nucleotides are TGTGCCAGCAGCTTAAAAGGCGGGAGAAGGGCCTACAATGAGCAGTTCTTC. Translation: CASSLKGGRRAYNEQFF.

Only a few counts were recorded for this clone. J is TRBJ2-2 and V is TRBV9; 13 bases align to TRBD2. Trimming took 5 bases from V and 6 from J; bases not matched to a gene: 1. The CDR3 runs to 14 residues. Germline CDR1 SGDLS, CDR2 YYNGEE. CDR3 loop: CASRGLAGPGELFF. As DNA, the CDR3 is TGTGCCAGCAGGGGACTAGCGGGACCCGGGGAGCTGTTTTTT.

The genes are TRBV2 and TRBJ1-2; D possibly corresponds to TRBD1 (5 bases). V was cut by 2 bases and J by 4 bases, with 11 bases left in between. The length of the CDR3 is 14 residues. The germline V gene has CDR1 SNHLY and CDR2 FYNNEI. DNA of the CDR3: TGTGCCAGCAGTGAAACAGGAGCCTTCTATGGCTACACCTTC. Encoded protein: CASSETGAFYGYTF. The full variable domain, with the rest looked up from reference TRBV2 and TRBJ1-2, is EPEVTQTPSHQVTQMGQEVILRCVPISNHLYFYWYRQILGQKVEFLVSFYNNEISEKSEIFDDQFSVERPDGSNFTLKIRSTKLEDSAMYFCASSETGAFYGYTFGSGTRLTVV.

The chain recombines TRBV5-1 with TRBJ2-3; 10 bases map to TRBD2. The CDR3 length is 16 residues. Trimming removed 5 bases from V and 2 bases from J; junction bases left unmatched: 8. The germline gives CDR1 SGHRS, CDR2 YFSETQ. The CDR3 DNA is TGCGCCAGCAGGAGGACTAGCGGAGCCCCCACAGATACGCAGTATTTT. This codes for CASRRTSGAPTDTQYF.

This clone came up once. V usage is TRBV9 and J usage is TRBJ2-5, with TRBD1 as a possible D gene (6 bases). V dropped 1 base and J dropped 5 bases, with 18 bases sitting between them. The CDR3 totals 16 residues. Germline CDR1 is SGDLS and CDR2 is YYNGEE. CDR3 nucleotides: TGTGCCAGCAGCGTAAGGCACAGGGAATTAGGGGAGACCCAGTACTTC. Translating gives CASSVRHRELGETQYF.

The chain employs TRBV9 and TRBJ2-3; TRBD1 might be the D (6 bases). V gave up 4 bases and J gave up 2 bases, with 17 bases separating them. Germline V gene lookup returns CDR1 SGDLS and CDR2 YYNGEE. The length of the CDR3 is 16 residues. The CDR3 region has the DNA TGTGCCAGCAGCTTGCGTGGGGACATGGCCACAGATACGCAGTATTTT. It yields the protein CASSLRGDMATDTQYF.

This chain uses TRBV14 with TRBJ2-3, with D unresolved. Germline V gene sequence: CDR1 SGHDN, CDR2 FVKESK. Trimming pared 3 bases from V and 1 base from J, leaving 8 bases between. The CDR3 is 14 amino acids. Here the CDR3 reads CASSQGIRTDTQYF. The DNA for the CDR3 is TGTGCCAGCAGCCAGGGAATTCGCACAGATACGCAGTATTTT.

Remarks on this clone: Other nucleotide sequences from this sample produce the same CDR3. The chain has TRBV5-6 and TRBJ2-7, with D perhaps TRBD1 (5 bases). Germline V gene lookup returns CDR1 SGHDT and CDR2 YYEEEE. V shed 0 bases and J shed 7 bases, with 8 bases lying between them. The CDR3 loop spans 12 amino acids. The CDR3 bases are TGTGCCAGCAGCTTGGTAGGGGATGAGCAGTACTTC. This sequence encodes CASSLVGDEQYF.

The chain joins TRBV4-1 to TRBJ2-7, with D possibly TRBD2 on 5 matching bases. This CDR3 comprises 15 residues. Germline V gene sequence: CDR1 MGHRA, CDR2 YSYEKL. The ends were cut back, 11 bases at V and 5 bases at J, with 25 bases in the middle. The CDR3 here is CASPPRVDSWDEQYF. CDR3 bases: TGCGCCTCACCGCCCCGGGTGGACTCGTGGGACGAGCAGTACTTC.

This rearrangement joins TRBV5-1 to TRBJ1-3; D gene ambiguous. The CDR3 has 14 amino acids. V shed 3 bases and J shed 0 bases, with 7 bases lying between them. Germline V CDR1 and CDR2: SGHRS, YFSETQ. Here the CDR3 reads CASSSENSGNTIYF. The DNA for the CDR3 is TGCGCCAGCAGCTCGGAAAACTCTGGAAACACCATATATTTT.

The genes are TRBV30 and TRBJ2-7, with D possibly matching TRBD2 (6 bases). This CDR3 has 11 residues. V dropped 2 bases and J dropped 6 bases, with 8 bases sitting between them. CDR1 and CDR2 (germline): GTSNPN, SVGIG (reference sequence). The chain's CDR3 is CAWSWGGEQYF. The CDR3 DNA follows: TGTGCCTGGAGTTGGGGAGGCGAGCAGTACTTC.

CDR3 nucleotide sequence: TGTGCCAGCAGCCCGGGACAGCTCAATGAAAAACTGTTTTTT. This gives the protein CASSPGQLNEKLFF. This chain joins TRBV7-9 and TRBJ1-4, with 7 bases that match TRBD1. The V gene end was trimmed by 5 bases and the J gene end by 5 bases; junction bases not matched to a gene: 5. Germline V gene sequence: CDR1 SEHNR, CDR2 FQNEAQ (reference sequence). The CDR3 loop spans 14 amino acids.

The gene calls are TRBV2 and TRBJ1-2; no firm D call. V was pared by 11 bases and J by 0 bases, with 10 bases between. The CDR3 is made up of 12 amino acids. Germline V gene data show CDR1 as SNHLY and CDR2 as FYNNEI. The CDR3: CAAMGTNYGYTF. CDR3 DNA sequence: TGTGCCGCAATGGGCACTAACTATGGCTACACCTTC.

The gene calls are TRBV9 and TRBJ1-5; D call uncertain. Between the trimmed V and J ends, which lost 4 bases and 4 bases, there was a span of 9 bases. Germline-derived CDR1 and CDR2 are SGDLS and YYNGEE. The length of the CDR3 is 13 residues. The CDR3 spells CASSPSSNQPQHF. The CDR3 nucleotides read TGTGCCAGCAGCCCCTCTTCGAATCAGCCCCAGCATTTT. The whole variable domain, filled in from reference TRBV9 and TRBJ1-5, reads DSGVTQTPKHLITATGQRVTLRCSPRSGDLSVYWYQQSLDQGLQFLIQYYNGEERAKGNILERFSAQQFPDLHSELNLSSLELGDSALYFCASSPSSNQPQHFGDGTRLSIL.

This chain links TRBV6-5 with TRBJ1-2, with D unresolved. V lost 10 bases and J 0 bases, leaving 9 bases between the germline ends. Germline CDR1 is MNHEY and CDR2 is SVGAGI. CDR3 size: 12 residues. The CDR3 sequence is CATAPSNYGYTF. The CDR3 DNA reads TGTGCCACCGCCCCATCTAACTATGGCTACACCTTC.

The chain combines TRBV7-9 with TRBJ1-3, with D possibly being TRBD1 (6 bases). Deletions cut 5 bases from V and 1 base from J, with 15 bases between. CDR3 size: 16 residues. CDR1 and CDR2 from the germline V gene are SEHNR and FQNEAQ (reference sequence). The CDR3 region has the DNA TGTGCCAGCAGCCCGCAGGAGGGGGTTTCTGGAAACACCATATATTTT. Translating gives CASSPQEGVSGNTIYF.